This entry features one T cell receptor (beta chain) sequence. The antigen remains unidentified. The sample comes from a study of cytomegalovirus exposure and HLA in healthy donors. Overall study findings and caveats: Analysis performed later found more than 15,000 TCR beta sequences associated with HLA alleles at 0.05 false discovery rate. Some segments of the V type, notably TRBV6-2 and TRBV6-3, were excluded as indistinguishable.

Both 60 Vbeta primers and 13 Jbeta primers went into the PCR. TCRdb's copy holds only in-frame clones and misses some; the assay was immunoSEQ multiplex PCR. The sample contains around 200,000 clones, about four fifths of which appear only once. CDR3 length: 14 residues. Germline CDR1 MGHRA, CDR2 YSYEKL. The ends were cut back, 1 base at V and 5 bases at J, with 11 bases in the middle. This receptor was identified in a woman aged 45 to 65 in good health and CMV-seropositive. V gene TRBV4-1 combines with J gene TRBJ2-5, with TRBD2 as a possible D gene (6 bases). The sequenced sample was PBMCs. The CDR3 nucleotides read TGCGCCAGCAGCCAAGTAGTGGAGGGTGAGACCCAGTACTTC. Protein sequence: CASSQVVEGETQYF.